Shown below are 15 T cell receptor beta chains from a single sample sequenced in a study of blood T cell repertoires in COVID-19. The method was immunoSEQ multiplex PCR; TCRdb's version includes in-frame clones alone and lacks a portion of them. The sample lists some 240,000 clones, 82% occurring once. The sample was peripheral blood. All receptors derive from a woman aged 70-85 years with COVID-19, enrolled during active disease.

This chain uses TRBV19 with TRBJ2-3; 16 positions agree with TRBD2. In germline, CDR1 is LNHDA, CDR2 SQIVND (reference sequence). V was pared by 4 bases and J by 1 base, with 2 bases of the junction left unmatched. This CDR3 has 17 residues. The CDR3 DNA reads as TGTGCCAGTAGTACGGGACTAGCGGGAGGGCGCACAGATACGCAGTATTTT. It encodes CASSTGLAGGRTDTQYF.

The chain uses TRBV20-1 and TRBJ1-1; D unclear. The CDR3 is 11 residues long. Between the trimmed V and J ends, which lost 0 bases and 7 bases, there was a span of 6 bases. Germline loops: CDR1 DFQATT, CDR2 SNEGSKA (reference sequence). This CDR3 is CSARDSIEAFF. As DNA, the CDR3 is TGCAGTGCTAGAGATTCCATTGAAGCTTTCTTT.

The chain carries TRBV4-1 and TRBJ2-5, with 8 positions matching TRBD1. In germline, CDR1 is MGHRA, CDR2 YSYEKL. The CDR3 sequence is 19 residues long. Unmatched junction bases numbered 23, after V lost 4 bases and J lost 7 bases. The CDR3 region is CASSPGGQGAKKAKGTQYF. In DNA, the CDR3 is TGCGCCAGCAGCCCAGGGGGCCAGGGGGCTAAGAAAGCCAAAGGGACCCAGTACTTC.

This clone was detected once. The chain combines TRBV5-4 with TRBJ2-2; D is ambiguous. The CDR3 contains 15 residues. V lost 0 bases and J 5 bases, leaving 11 bases between the germline ends. CDR1 and CDR2 (germline): SGHNT, YYREEE (reference sequence). CDR3 sequence reads: CASSLAIKQTGELFF. CDR3 coding DNA: TGTGCCAGCAGCTTGGCGATAAAACAGACCGGGGAGCTGTTTTTT.

This sequence joins TRBV28 and TRBJ1-1, with 9 nucleotides matching TRBD1. V lost 2 bases to trimming and J lost 3 bases; unmatched junction nucleotides: 7. The CDR3 is 16 amino acids. Germline CDR1 is MDHEN and CDR2 is SYDVKM. This chain's CDR3 is CASSLAGQGRYTEAFF. The CDR3 coding sequence is TGTGCCAGCAGTTTAGCGGGACAGGGCAGATACACTGAAGCTTTCTTT.

This chain links TRBV29-1 with TRBJ2-3, with TRBD2 as a possible D gene (6 bases). V lost 0 bases to trimming and J lost 2 bases, with 12 bases between them. CDR3 length: 15 residues. CDR1 SQVTM and CDR2 ANQGSEA come from the germline V gene. The CDR3 sequence is CSVEERRRDTDTQYF. The CDR3 DNA sequence: TGCAGCGTTGAAGAAAGAAGGCGGGACACAGATACGCAGTATTTT.

This CDR3 reads CASSKGEGWGEDVYEQYF. Here the CDR3 DNA reads TGTGCCAGCAGCAAAGGTGAAGGGTGGGGGGAAGATGTATACGAGCAGTACTTC. V gene TRBV21-1 combines with J gene TRBJ2-7; TRBD2, as called in the table, went unchecked against the DNA. TRBV21-1 is flagged as a pseudogene. The CDR3 sequence is 18 residues long.

The V gene is TRBV10-3, the J gene TRBJ1-6; weak D call: TRBD1 (6 bases). Trimming shortened V by 0 bases and J by 8 bases, and 14 bases separated the two germline ends. This CDR3 comprises 16 residues. Germline V CDR1 and CDR2: ENHRY, SYGVKD. The CDR3 spells CAISESGAARDSPLHF. DNA of the CDR3: TGTGCCATCAGTGAGTCGGGGGCCGCCCGGGATTCACCCCTCCACTTT.

The chain joins TRBV7-2 to TRBJ2-1, with a weak D call TRBD1 (5 bases). Deletions cut 5 bases from V and 5 bases from J, with 13 bases between. CDR1 is SGHTA and CDR2 is FQGNSA in the germline V gene. The CDR3 runs 14 residues. The CDR3 here is CASSPTTADNEQFF. The CDR3 nucleotides are TGTGCCAGCAGCCCGACGACAGCTGACAATGAGCAGTTCTTC.

The chain employs TRBV7-3 and TRBJ2-5; 8 bases align to TRBD2. The CDR3 has 15 amino acids. V shed 5 bases, J shed 0 bases, and the junction held 5 bases outside the gene matches. CDR1 is SGHTA, CDR2 FQGTGA, per germline. CDR3 DNA: TGTGCCAGCAGCGCGACGACTAGCGACCAAGAGACCCAGTACTTC. This codes for CASSATTSDQETQYF.

The chain combines TRBV19 with TRBJ1-1; D unclear. Looked up from germline, CDR1 is LNHDA and CDR2 is SQIVND (reference sequence). V shed 7 bases and J shed 4 bases, with 16 bases lying between them. The CDR3 is made up of 14 amino acids. The CDR3 spells CASTPRRAGTEAFF. CDR3 sequence (DNA): TGTGCCAGTACCCCGAGGCGGGCCGGCACTGAAGCTTTCTTT.

This clone has only a few counts. The gene calls are TRBV2 and TRBJ1-6; D unclear. The CDR3 loop spans 16 amino acids. Looked up from germline, CDR1 is SNHLY and CDR2 is FYNNEI. The germline V and J ends were trimmed by 3 bases and 7 bases, with 16 bases remaining between them. The CDR3 sequence: CASSDWSAALNSPLHF. The CDR3 DNA reads as TGTGCCAGCAGTGATTGGTCAGCGGCCCTCAATTCACCCCTCCACTTT.

J is TRBJ2-7 and V is TRBV27, with D tentatively TRBD1 (6 bases). CDR3 length: 15 residues. Germline-derived CDR1 and CDR2 are MNHEY and SMNVEV (reference sequence). V lost 4 bases, J lost 2 bases, and 15 bases lay in between. The CDR3 loop reads CASSSRWGLAYEQYF. The CDR3 DNA is TGTGCCAGCAGTTCCCGGTGGGGGCTTGCCTACGAGCAGTACTTC.

This chain joins TRBV18 and TRBJ1-1, with D maybe TRBD1 (5 bases). Germline loops: CDR1 KGHSH, CDR2 LQKENI. CDR3 length: 15 amino acids. Trimming removed 4 bases from V and 1 base from J, with 13 bases in between. In DNA form, the CDR3 reads TGTGCCAGCTCACACAATGGGGGGGGGAACACTGAAGCTTTCTTT. Protein sequence: CASSHNGGGNTEAFF.

The rearrangement joins TRBV11-2 to TRBJ2-7, with 9 bases lining up with TRBD2. The CDR3 consists of 15 residues. V lost 2 bases and J lost 2; bases outside the gene matches: 4. CDR1 SGHAT and CDR2 FQNNGV come from the germline V gene. In nucleotides, the CDR3 is TGTGCCAGCAGCTTACGGCGGGAGGGCCCCTACGAGCAGTACTTC. This encodes CASSLRREGPYEQYF.